This record covers a single TCR beta chain. Its target is unknown. These data originate in a study of T cell responses to AZD1222 COVID-19 vaccine. Study overall: The analysis combined second doses at about 4 or about 12 weeks. Whole-study findings and limits: Possibly, clonal diversity was underestimated; donors were largely white British and included more females. The repertoires were collected only after the peak T cell response. Rises in breadth and depth of Spike-specific TCRs came after two AZD1222 doses.

The protocol was immunoSEQ multiplex PCR, while the TCRdb copy is restricted to in-frame clones and leaves out a portion. The sample consists of 120,000 to 150,000 clones, about 86% of them appearing once. The sequence came from an adult in good health. The specimen comprised peripheral blood, sampled on day 0 of AZD1222 vaccination.

Here the CDR3 reads CASSNGLSGTTDTQYF. CDR3 coding DNA: TGTGCCAGCAGTAACGGACTGAGCGGGACTACAGATACGCAGTATTTT. The rearrangement joins TRBV2 to TRBJ2-3, with 7 bases that match TRBD2. V was pared by 5 bases and J by 3 bases, with 11 bases of the junction left unmatched. Germline loops: CDR1 SNHLY, CDR2 FYNNEI. This CDR3 comprises 16 residues.